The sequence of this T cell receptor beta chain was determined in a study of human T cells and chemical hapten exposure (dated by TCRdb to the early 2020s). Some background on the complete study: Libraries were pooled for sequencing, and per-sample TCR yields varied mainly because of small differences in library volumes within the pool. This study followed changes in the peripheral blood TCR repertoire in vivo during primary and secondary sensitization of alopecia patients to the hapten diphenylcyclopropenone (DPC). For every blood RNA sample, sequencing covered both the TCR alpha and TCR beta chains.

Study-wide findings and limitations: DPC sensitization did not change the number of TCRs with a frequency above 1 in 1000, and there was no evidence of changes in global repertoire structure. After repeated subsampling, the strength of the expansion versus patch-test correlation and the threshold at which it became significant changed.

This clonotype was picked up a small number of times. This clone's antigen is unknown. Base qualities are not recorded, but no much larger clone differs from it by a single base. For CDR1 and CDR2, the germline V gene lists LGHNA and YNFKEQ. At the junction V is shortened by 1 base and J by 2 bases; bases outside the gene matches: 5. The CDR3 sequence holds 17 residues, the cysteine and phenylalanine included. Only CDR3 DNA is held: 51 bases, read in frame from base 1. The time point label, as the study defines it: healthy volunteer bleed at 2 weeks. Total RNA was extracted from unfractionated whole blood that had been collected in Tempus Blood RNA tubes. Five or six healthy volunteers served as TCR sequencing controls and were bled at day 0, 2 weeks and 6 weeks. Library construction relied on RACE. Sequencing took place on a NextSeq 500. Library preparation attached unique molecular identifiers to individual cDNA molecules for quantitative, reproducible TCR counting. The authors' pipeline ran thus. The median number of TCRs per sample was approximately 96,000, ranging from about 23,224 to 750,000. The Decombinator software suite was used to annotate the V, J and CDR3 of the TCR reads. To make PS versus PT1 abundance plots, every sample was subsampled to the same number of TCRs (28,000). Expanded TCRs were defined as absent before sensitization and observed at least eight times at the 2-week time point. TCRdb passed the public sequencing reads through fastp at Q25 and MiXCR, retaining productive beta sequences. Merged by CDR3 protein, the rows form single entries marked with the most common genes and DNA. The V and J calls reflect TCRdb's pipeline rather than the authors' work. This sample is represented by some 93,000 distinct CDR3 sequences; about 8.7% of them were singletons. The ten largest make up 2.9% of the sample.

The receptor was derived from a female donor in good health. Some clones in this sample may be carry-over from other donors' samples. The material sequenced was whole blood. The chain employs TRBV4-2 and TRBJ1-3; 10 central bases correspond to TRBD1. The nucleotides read TGTGCCAGCAGCCAAGGGGACAGGGGTATCGCTGGAAACACCATATATTTT. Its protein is CASSQGDRGIAGNTIYF.